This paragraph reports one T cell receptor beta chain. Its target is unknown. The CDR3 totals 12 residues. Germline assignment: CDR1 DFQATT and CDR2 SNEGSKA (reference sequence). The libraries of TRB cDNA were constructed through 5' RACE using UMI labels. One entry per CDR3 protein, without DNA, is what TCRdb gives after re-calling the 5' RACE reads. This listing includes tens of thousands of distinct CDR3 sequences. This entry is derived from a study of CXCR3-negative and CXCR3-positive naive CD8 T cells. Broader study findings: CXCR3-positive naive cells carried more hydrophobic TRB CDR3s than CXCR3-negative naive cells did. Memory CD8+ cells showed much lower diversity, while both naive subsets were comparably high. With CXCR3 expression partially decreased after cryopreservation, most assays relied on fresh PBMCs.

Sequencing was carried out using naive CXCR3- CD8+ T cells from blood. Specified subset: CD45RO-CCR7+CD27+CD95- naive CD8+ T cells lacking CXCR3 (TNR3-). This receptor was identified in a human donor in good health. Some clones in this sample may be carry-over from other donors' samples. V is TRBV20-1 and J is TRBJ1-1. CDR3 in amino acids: CSVREGDTEAFF.